These 18 T cell receptor beta chains came from one sample sequenced in a study of metastatic and nonmetastatic thyroid tumors (dated by TCRdb to between 2020 and 2021). No patient had received any treatment before thyroid surgery. Library generation was performed with PCR. The instrument was an Illumina HiSeq 4000. Starting from the raw public reads, TCRdb applied fastp trimming at Q25, assembled clones with MiXCR and retained in-frame beta chains. In this sample the table shows 89,000 or so clones, less than 10% of which occur a single time. The ten top clones hold 8.8% of the sample. The specimen sequenced was blood. These receptors were collected from a female donor with papillary thyroid cancer or a benign thyroid nodule (not recorded which). Some clones in this sample may be carry-over from other donors' samples.

The chain links TRBV5-1 to TRBJ1-1; 7 bases line up with TRBD1. The germline gives CDR1 SGHRS, CDR2 YFSETQ. Trimming cost V 4 bases and J 4 bases; bases outside gene matches: 7. The length of the CDR3 is 14 residues. The CDR3 reads CASSPNTGATEAFF. In nucleotides, the CDR3 is TGCGCCAGCAGCCCAAATACAGGGGCCACTGAAGCTTTCTTT.

At least ten counts were recorded for this clone. CDR3 sequence reads: CASSPGQGRDTQYF. In nucleotides, the CDR3 is TGTGCCAGCAGCCCGGGACAGGGGCGGGATACGCAGTATTTT. V and J are TRBV12-3 or TRBV12-4 and TRBJ2-3, with 10 nucleotides matching TRBD1. V shed 6 bases, J shed 6 bases, and the junction held 6 bases outside the gene matches. The CDR3 consists of 14 residues.

This clone is medium-sized within its sample. The gene calls are TRBV6-4 and TRBJ1-1; 7 nucleotides align to TRBD1. With 6 bases clipped from V and 7 bases from J, the junction kept 11 bases outside the gene matches. Looked up from germline, CDR1 is MRHNA and CDR2 is SNTAGT. The CDR3 spans 14 residues. CDR3 amino acids: CASRAHGTDFEAFF. The CDR3 bases are TGTGCCAGCAGAGCTCATGGGACAGACTTTGAAGCTTTCTTT.

This clone has ten or more counts. The chain uses TRBV6-2 or TRBV6-3 and TRBJ2-5, with D tentatively TRBD2 (6 bases). Germline lookup yields CDR1 MNHEY and CDR2 SVGEGT. The CDR3 sequence is 16 residues long. Trimming removed 2 bases at V and 0 bases at J, with 13 bases between. The CDR3 nucleotides read TGTGCCAGCAGTTACGGGGGGTTCAAGTACCAAGAGACCCAGTACTTC. Amino acid sequence: CASSYGGFKYQETQYF.

Many counts were recorded for this clone. The V call is TRBV10-3, the J call TRBJ2-3, with D perhaps matching TRBD2 (6 bases). The V end was cut by 10 bases, the J end by 3 bases, with 8 bases between. There are 11 residues in the CDR3. The V gene's germline CDR1 is ENHRY and CDR2 SYGVKD. The CDR3 protein is CASGETDTQYF. The CDR3 coding sequence is TGTGCCAGCGGGGAGACAGATACGCAGTATTTT.

This clone was seen at least ten times. Here the CDR3 reads CASSLTSQNTEAFF. CDR3 coding DNA: TGTGCCAGCAGTCTAACGTCGCAGAACACTGAAGCTTTCTTT. V usage is TRBV6-2 or TRBV6-3 and J usage is TRBJ1-1, with D unclear. This CDR3 comprises 14 residues. Trimming took off 5 bases at V and 1 base at J, with 11 bases between the two ends. Germline lookup yields CDR1 MNHEY and CDR2 SVGEGT.

The CDR3 coding sequence is TGTGCCAGCAGTTCGGACAGGGTCTATGGCTACACCTTC. Its protein is CASSSDRVYGYTF. The chain couples TRBV3-1 to TRBJ1-2; 8 bases are a match to TRBD1. CDR1 LGHDT and CDR2 YNNKEL come from the germline V gene (reference sequence). Germline trimming cut 6 bases from V and 4 bases from J; bases unmatched to any gene: 4. CDR3 length: 13 residues.

This clone appeared a few times. This may be a read error: a much more frequent sequence differs by one nucleotide. Other DNA sequences in this sample translate to the same CDR3. This rearrangement joins TRBV6-1 to TRBJ2-7, with 7 bases matching TRBD1. Germline CDR1 reads MNHNS; CDR2 reads SASEGT. This CDR3 has 13 amino acids. V shed 8 bases and J 2 bases; nucleotides not matched to a gene: 6. The CDR3 DNA is TGTGCCAGCCGGACAGGTGGTACCTACGAGCAGTACTTC. Its protein is CASRTGGTYEQYF.

In this sample, this clone turned up many times. The chain links TRBV18 to TRBJ2-6; weak D call: TRBD2 (6 bases). The CDR3 is made up of 17 amino acids. The germline V and J ends were trimmed by 8 bases and 0 bases, with 17 bases remaining between them. Looked up from germline, CDR1 is KGHSH and CDR2 is LQKENI. The CDR3 DNA reads as TGTGCCAGCCCCGGGGGAGACGAGGACTCTGGGGCCAACGTCCTGACTTTC. Its translation: CASPGGDEDSGANVLTF.

This clone was detected ten times or more. The gene calls are TRBV5-5 and TRBJ1-5; 8 bases align to TRBD1. The CDR3 has 15 residues. The J segment lost 9 bases and the V segment lost 3 bases, leaving 11 bases of the junction unmatched. In germline, CDR1 is SGHKS, CDR2 YYEKEE (reference sequence). In DNA form, the CDR3 reads TGTGCCAGCAGCTATTGGGACAGGATGAACATGCCCCAGCATTTT. It translates to CASSYWDRMNMPQHF.

Ten or more counts support this clone. V usage is TRBV6-1 and J usage is TRBJ2-7, with TRBD1 matching 7 bases. The CDR3 runs 13 residues. Germline trimming cut 4 bases from V and 7 bases from J; bases unmatched to any gene: 7. From germline, CDR1 is MNHNS and CDR2 SASEGT. CDR3 in DNA: TGTGCCAGCAGTGCGACAGGGTCGGGAGAGCAGTACTTC. It yields the protein CASSATGSGEQYF.

In its sample, this clone was seen a few times. J is TRBJ1-5 and V is TRBV30, with D possibly matching TRBD1 (6 bases). Germline lookup yields CDR1 GTSNPN and CDR2 SVGIG (reference sequence). The V end lost 6 bases, the J end lost 7 bases, and 19 bases lay between the germline ends. There are 14 residues in the CDR3. The CDR3 DNA reads as TGTGCCTGCGCGGTCCGGGGGCCTGGGCAGCCCCAGCATTTT. The encoded protein is CACAVRGPGQPQHF.

This clone was picked up many times. This chain connects TRBV6-1 to TRBJ1-6, with TRBD1 matching over 9 bases. The V segment lost 6 bases and the J segment 8 bases; nucleotides outside the gene matches: 8. The CDR3 contains 15 residues. Looked up from germline, CDR1 is MNHNS and CDR2 is SASEGT. The DNA for the CDR3 is TGTGCCAGCAGACCACCGGGACAGGGCTATTCACCCCTCCACTTT. This sequence encodes CASRPPGQGYSPLHF.

The chain combines TRBV5-6 with TRBJ1-2; 8 bases match TRBD1. Germline lookup yields CDR1 SGHDT and CDR2 YYEEEE. The ends lost 6 bases at V and 7 bases at J; junction bases unmatched: 14. The CDR3 is 15 residues long. This chain's CDR3 is CASTDVIQGASGYTF. In nucleotides, the CDR3 is TGTGCCAGCACCGACGTCATCCAGGGGGCAAGTGGCTACACCTTC.

This clone was detected ten times or more. This sequence joins TRBV11-2 and TRBJ2-3; 9 bases align to TRBD2. This CDR3 is 16 amino acids long. The germline V gene encodes CDR1 SGHAT and CDR2 FQNNGV. Germline trimming cut 1 base from V and 9 bases from J; bases unmatched to any gene: 11. The CDR3 protein is CASSLGERGAGGTQYF. In nucleotides, the CDR3 is TGTGCCAGCAGCTTAGGGGAGCGGGGGGCCGGGGGCACGCAGTATTTT. Complete variable domain (other parts from reference TRBV11-2 and TRBJ2-3): EAGVAQSPRYKIIEKRQSVAFWCNPISGHATLYWYQQILGQGPKLLIQFQNNGVVDDSQLPKDRFSAERLKGVDSTLKIQPAKLEDSAVYLCASSLGERGAGGTQYFGPGTRLTVL.

This clone was counted at least ten times. The chain employs TRBV13 and TRBJ2-3, with 10 nucleotides matching TRBD2. Trimming cost V 1 base and J 0 bases; bases outside gene matches: 7. CDR1 and CDR2 from the germline V gene are PRHDT and FYEKMQ (reference sequence). The CDR3 contains 18 residues. CDR3 protein: CASSLEAGGSTSTDTQYF. DNA for the CDR3: TGTGCCAGCAGCTTAGAAGCGGGGGGGTCCACTAGCACAGATACGCAGTATTTT. Full variable domain (missing parts from reference TRBV13 and TRBJ2-3): AAGVIQSPRHLIKEKRETATLKCYPIPRHDTVYWYQQGPGQDPQFLISFYEKMQSDKGSIPDRFSAQQFSDYHSELNMSSLELGDSALYFCASSLEAGGSTSTDTQYFGPGTRLTVL.

This clone was recorded many times. This may arise from a read error, as a much more abundant clone is one base away. The same CDR3 also results from other DNA sequences found in this sample. The rearrangement uses TRBV5-6 and TRBJ2-7; maybe TRBD2 (7 bases). This CDR3 is 15 amino acids long. From germline, CDR1 is SGHDT and CDR2 YYEEEE. V was clipped by 4 bases and J by 2 bases, with 16 bases between them. Written as DNA, the CDR3 is TGTGCCAGCAGCCGATTAGGGGGGGGAACCTACGAGCAGTACTTC. Its translation: CASSRLGGGTYEQYF.

The table lists this clone with many counts. Compared with germline, one end of the junction differs, possibly owing to a read error. Other nucleotide sequences from this sample produce the same CDR3. This sequence joins TRBV6-1 and TRBJ1-1; 7 bases line up with TRBD1. Germline V lookup: CDR1 MNHNS, CDR2 SASEGT. The CDR3 sequence is 13 residues long. The CDR3 bases are TGTGCCAGCAGTGACAGGGGGAACACTGAAGCCTTCTTT. This codes for CASSDRGNTEAFF.